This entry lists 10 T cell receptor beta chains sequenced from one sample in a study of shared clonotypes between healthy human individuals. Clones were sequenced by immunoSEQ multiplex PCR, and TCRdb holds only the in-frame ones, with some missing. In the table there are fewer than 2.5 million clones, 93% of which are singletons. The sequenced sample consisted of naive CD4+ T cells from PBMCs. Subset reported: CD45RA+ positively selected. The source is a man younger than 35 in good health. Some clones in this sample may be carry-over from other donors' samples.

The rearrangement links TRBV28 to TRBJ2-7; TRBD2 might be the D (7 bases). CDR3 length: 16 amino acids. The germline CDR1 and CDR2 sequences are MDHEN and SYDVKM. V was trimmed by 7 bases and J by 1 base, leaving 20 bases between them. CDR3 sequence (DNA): TGTGCCAGCACCCCCCGGGGGGCTAGCGGTTCCTACGAGCAGTACTTC. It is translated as CASTPRGASGSYEQYF. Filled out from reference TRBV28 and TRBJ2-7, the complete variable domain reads DVKVTQSSRYLVKRTGEKVFLECVQDMDHENMFWYRQDPGLGLRLIYFSYDVKMKEKGDIPEGYSVSREKKERFSLILESASTNQTSMYLCASTPRGASGSYEQYFGPGTRLTVT.

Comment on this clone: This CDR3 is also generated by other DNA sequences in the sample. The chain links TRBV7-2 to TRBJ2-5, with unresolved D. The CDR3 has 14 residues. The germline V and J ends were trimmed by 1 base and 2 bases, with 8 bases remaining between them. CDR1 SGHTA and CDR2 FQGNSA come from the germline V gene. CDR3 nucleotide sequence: TGTGCCAGCAGCTTAGTAGGCAGTCAAGAGACCCAGTACTTC. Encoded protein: CASSLVGSQETQYF.

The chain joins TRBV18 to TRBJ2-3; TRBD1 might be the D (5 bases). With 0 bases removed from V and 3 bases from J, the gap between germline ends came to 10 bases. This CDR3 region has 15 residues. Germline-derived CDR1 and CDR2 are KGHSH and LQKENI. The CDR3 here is CASSPPRGLTDTQYF. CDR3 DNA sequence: TGTGCCAGCTCACCACCAAGGGGCCTAACAGATACGCAGTATTTT.

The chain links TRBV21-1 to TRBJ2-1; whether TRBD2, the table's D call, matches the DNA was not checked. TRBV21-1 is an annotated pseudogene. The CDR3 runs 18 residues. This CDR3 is CASSKVPSVSSGRAEQFF. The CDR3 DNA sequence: TGTGCCAGCAGCAAAGTCCCCTCGGTTTCGAGCGGGAGGGCTGAGCAGTTCTTC.

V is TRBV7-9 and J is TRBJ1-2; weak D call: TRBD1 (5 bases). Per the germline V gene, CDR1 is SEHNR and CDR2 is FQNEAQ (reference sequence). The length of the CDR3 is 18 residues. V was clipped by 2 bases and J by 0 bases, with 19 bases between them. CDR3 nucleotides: TGTGCCAGCAGCTTAACCACCGGGGCAGGGAAGACTAACTATGGCTACACCTTC. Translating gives CASSLTTGAGKTNYGYTF.

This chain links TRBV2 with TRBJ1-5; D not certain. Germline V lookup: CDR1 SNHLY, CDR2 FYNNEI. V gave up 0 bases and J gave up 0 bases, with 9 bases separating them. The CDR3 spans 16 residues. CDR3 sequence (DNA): TGTGCCAGCAGTGAAGCCCCACGGCCTAGCAATCAGCCCCAGCATTTT. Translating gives CASSEAPRPSNQPQHF. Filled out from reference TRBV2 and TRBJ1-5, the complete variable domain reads EPEVTQTPSHQVTQMGQEVILRCVPISNHLYFYWYRQILGQKVEFLVSFYNNEISEKSEIFDDQFSVERPDGSNFTLKIRSTKLEDSAMYFCASSEAPRPSNQPQHFGDGTRLSIL.

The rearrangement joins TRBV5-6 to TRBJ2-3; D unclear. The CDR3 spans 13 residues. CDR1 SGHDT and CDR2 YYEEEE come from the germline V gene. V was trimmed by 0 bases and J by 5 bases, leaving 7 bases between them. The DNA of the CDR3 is TGTGCCAGCAGCTTGGCCGTCCGAGATACGCAGTATTTT. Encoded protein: CASSLAVRDTQYF. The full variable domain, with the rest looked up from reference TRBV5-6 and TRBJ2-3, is DAGVTQSPTHLIKTRGQQVTLRCSPKSGHDTVSWYQQALGQGPQFIFQYYEEEERQRGNFPDRFSGHQFPNYSSELNVNALLLGDSALYLCASSLAVRDTQYFGPGTRLTVL.

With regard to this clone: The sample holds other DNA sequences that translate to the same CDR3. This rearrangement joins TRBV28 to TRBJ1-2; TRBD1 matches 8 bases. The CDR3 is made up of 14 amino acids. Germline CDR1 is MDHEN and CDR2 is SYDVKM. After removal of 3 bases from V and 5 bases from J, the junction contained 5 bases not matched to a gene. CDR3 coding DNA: TGTGCCAGCAGTTTCTCCGGGACAGGATATGGCTACACCTTC. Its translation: CASSFSGTGYGYTF.

For the CDR3, the DNA is TGTGCCAGCTCACTCCGACAGTCGGTTGGGGAGCTGTTTTTT. This translates into CASSLRQSVGELFF. This rearrangement joins TRBV18 to TRBJ2-2, with TRBD1 as a possible D gene (5 bases). Germline lookup yields CDR1 KGHSH and CDR2 LQKENI. The CDR3 spans 14 residues. V lost 4 bases and J 8 bases, leaving 14 bases between the germline ends.

CDR3: CAISEEREPYNEQFF. CDR3 DNA: TGTGCCATCAGTGAGGAACGGGAACCCTACAATGAGCAGTTCTTC. The J gene is TRBJ2-1, the V gene TRBV10-3; TRBD2 might be the D (5 bases). Germline V gene sequence: CDR1 ENHRY, CDR2 SYGVKD. Trimming stripped 2 bases from V and 2 bases from J, with 10 bases between. The CDR3 has 15 residues.